A selection of T cell receptor beta chains follows, all from one sample in a study of PD-L1 blockade in urothelial cancer. TCRdb's table, derived via immunoSEQ multiplex PCR, lists solely in-frame clones and lacks some. Among about 24,000 clones listed, around 88% were seen once. The material sequenced was PBMCs, taken around atezolizumab (anti-PD-L1) treatment. All receptors derive from a man aged 50 to 59 with urothelial cancer. Each CDR3 is given without its conserved first and last residue. A D gene is named only where the DNA matches it firmly.

ASTRTGVHIDTQY	TRBD1	TRBJ2-3	TRBV18
ASSRLAGGLGTQY	TRBD2	TRBJ2-5	TRBV2
ASTEESMLRPQH	-	TRBJ1-5	TRBV2
ASSLGTSGPTGSYEQY	TRBD2	TRBJ2-7	TRBV11-3
SVEVQGVNTEAF	TRBD1	TRBJ1-1	TRBV29-1
ASGLAPVGGRTSGRADTQY	TRBD2	TRBJ2-3	TRBV12-5
ASSPLAQNTEAF	-	TRBJ1-1	TRBV18
ASSLGLAGRYNEQF	TRBD2	TRBJ2-1	TRBV11-2
ASSYTETGPGNTIY	-	TRBJ1-3	TRBV6-5
ASSYVQMLYNEQF	-	TRBJ2-1	TRBV6-6
ASMRTGMNTEAF	TRBD1	TRBJ1-1	TRBV7-6
ASTNWGLSNQPQH	-	TRBJ1-5	TRBV19
ASSQAWDRVYEQY	TRBD1	TRBJ2-7	TRBV4-1
ASSPDRAYGYT	TRBD1	TRBJ1-2	TRBV14
ATSSGAAEAF	-	TRBJ1-1	TRBV15
ASSLDLAGGRSYNEQF	TRBD2	TRBJ2-1	TRBV7-9
AWSWGHGELF	-	TRBJ2-2	TRBV30
ASKKSGALIEAF	-	TRBJ1-1	TRBV19
AWSPTGANQPQH	TRBD1	TRBJ1-5	TRBV30
ATGGGAYEQY	TRBD1	TRBJ2-7	TRBV19
ASTRRELLGGETGELF	TRBD1	TRBJ2-2	TRBV2
ASSVRDYSYRDGYT	-	TRBJ1-2	TRBV9
ASSLEAGGSYEQY	TRBD1	TRBJ2-7	TRBV5-5
ASRSSGSGSYEQY	TRBD2	TRBJ2-7	TRBV28
AWRRIGEGSGNTIY	-	TRBJ1-3	TRBV30
ASSSGQGPGELF	TRBD1	TRBJ2-2	TRBV5-5
SVWRGEPNEQF	-	TRBJ2-1	TRBV29-1
ASIDTVSYEQY	-	TRBJ2-7	TRBV6-6
ASGGDRGIRTDTQY	TRBD1	TRBJ2-3	TRBV7-9